What follows are 15 T cell receptor beta chains derived from one specimen sequenced in a study of T cells in Graves' hyperthyroidism and ophthalmopathy. Amplified TCR beta CDR3 regions came from RNA transcripts. HTBI primers were the set used in a first-round RT-PCR of the TCR CDR3. TCRdb reanalysed the multiplex PCR reads using MiXCR and keeps one entry per CDR3 protein. The sample gives about 500,000 distinct CDR3 sequences, 15% to 20% of which show up once; about 31% is in the top ten. The sequencing input was blood. These receptor sequences come from a woman in her thirties with Graves' ophthalmopathy.

The table lists this clonotype with a few counts. The V call is TRBV15, the J call TRBJ1-5, with no clear D. Germline lookup yields CDR1 LNHNV and CDR2 YYDKDF (reference sequence). The germline V and J ends were trimmed by 0 bases and 4 bases, with 10 bases remaining between them. The CDR3 runs to 15 residues. The CDR3: CATSRDRSRNQPQHF. CDR3 DNA: TGTGCCACCAGCAGAGATCGGTCCAGGAATCAGCCCCAGCATTTT.

This clonotype was found a few times. V and J are TRBV12-5 and TRBJ2-1, with TRBD2 matching 7 bases. From germline, CDR1 is LGHNT and CDR2 FRNRAP. There are 18 residues in the CDR3. J lost 0 bases, V lost 0 bases, and 8 bases had no gene match. CDR3 bases: TGTGCTAGTGGTTTGGTACTCGGGGGAGGGCCCTCCTACAATGAGCAGTTCTTC. Residues: CASGLVLGGGPSYNEQFF.

The rearrangement links TRBV7-3 to TRBJ2-7; TRBD2 is a possible D gene (5 bases). V gave up 5 bases and J gave up 7 bases, with 18 bases separating them. The CDR3 totals 14 residues. Per germline, CDR1 SGHTA and CDR2 FQGTGA. CDR3 coding DNA: TGTGCCAGCAGCGACGCCCCTGGCCCGGGGGAGCAGTACTTC. It specifies CASSDAPGPGEQYF.

This clonotype was counted at least ten times. The chain combines TRBV6-2 or TRBV6-3 with TRBJ2-1; 9 bases are a match to TRBD1. V shed 0 bases and J 7 bases; nucleotides not matched to a gene: 7. The CDR3 covers 16 residues. Germline assignment: CDR1 MNHEY and CDR2 SVGEGT. CDR3 residues: CASSYSPGQGGNEQFF. DNA of the CDR3: TGTGCCAGCAGTTACTCTCCGGGACAGGGTGGGAATGAGCAGTTCTTC.

This clonotype was seen a handful of times. The chain carries TRBV5-4 and TRBJ1-1; 7 bases agree with TRBD1. Trimming cost V 7 bases and J 4 bases; bases outside gene matches: 10. This CDR3 has 14 residues. Per the germline V gene, CDR1 is SGHNT and CDR2 is YYREEE (reference sequence). The CDR3 loop reads CASGYQGGSTEAFF. The CDR3 DNA follows: TGTGCCAGCGGATACCAGGGGGGTAGCACTGAAGCTTTCTTT.

V gene TRBV6-2 or TRBV6-3 combines with J gene TRBJ2-2, with TRBD1 identical over 8 bases. Germline V lookup: CDR1 MNHEY, CDR2 SVGEGT. Losses at the gene ends were 6 bases for V and 5 bases for J; bases not matched to a gene: 5. CDR3 length: 14 residues. CDR3 sequence: CASRKGQATGELFF. In DNA, the CDR3 is TGTGCCAGCAGAAAGGGACAGGCGACCGGGGAGCTGTTTTTT.

There are a few counts of this clonotype. The chain uses TRBV20-1 and TRBJ2-7, with D possibly matching TRBD1 (6 bases). The germline CDR1 and CDR2 sequences are DFQATT and SNEGSKA (reference sequence). Trimming removed 5 bases at V and 2 bases at J, with 16 bases between. This CDR3 contains 14 residues. This CDR3 is CSARTGLLTYEQYF. The CDR3 DNA sequence: TGCAGTGCTCGTACAGGGTTATTGACCTACGAGCAGTACTTC.

The chain links TRBV4-3 to TRBJ2-3; 7 bases fit TRBD2. The germline V gene has CDR1 LGHNA and CDR2 YSLEER. V was clipped by 0 bases and J by 7 bases; unmatched bases: 1. CDR3 length: 13 amino acids. The CDR3 spells CASSQEGGYTQYF. Here the CDR3 DNA reads TGCGCCAGCAGCCAAGAGGGGGGGTATACGCAGTATTTT.

This clonotype was seen repeatedly, ten times or more. The chain carries TRBV7-6 and TRBJ2-1, with 9 bases fitting TRBD1. Germline trimming cut 4 bases from V and 4 bases from J; bases unmatched to any gene: 5. This CDR3 has 15 amino acids. CDR1 and CDR2 from the germline V gene are SGHVS and FNYEAQ. The CDR3 nucleotides are TGTGCCAGCAGCTCGCAGACAGGGGGATACAATGAGCAGTTCTTC. Encoded protein: CASSSQTGGYNEQFF.

The rearrangement links TRBV20-1 to TRBJ1-6, with 7 bases lining up with TRBD1. The CDR3 totals 15 residues. The V gene end was trimmed by 3 bases and the J gene end by 9 bases; junction bases not matched to a gene: 11. The V gene's germline CDR1 is DFQATT and CDR2 SNEGSKA (reference sequence). This CDR3 is CSASREGQIISPLHF. The CDR3 DNA reads TGCAGTGCTAGTAGAGAGGGACAGATTATTTCACCCCTCCACTTT.

The chain has TRBV4-1 and TRBJ1-6; D is possibly TRBD1 (5 bases). Germline loops: CDR1 MGHRA, CDR2 YSYEKL. Trimming removed 1 base at V and 1 base at J, with 20 bases between. The CDR3 is made up of 20 amino acids. The CDR3 region has the DNA TGCGCCAGCAGCCAAGCAAATGTGCCAGGGTTGGGTTCCTATAATTCACCCCTCCACTTT. This sequence encodes CASSQANVPGLGSYNSPLHF.

On this clonotype itself: A much larger clone differs from this one at a single base, so this may be a read error. The CDR3 coding sequence is TGTGCCAGCTCACCGAGCGAAGAGACCCAGTTCTTC. The encoded protein is CASSPSEETQFF. The chain has TRBV18 and TRBJ2-5, with D uncertain. The last part of the DNA fits TRBJ2-1 better; the J call may be wrong. Germline V lookup: CDR1 KGHSH, CDR2 LQKENI. This CDR3 is built from 12 residues.

This clonotype was found a few times. V and J are TRBV20-1 and TRBJ1-1; D uncertain. The CDR3 is made up of 13 amino acids. Trimming took 3 bases from V and 1 from J, leaving 9 bases between them. Germline lookup yields CDR1 DFQATT and CDR2 SNEGSKA (reference sequence). The CDR3 loop is CSARRGSNTEAFF. The CDR3 region has the DNA TGCAGTGCTAGGCGAGGTTCGAACACTGAAGCTTTCTTT.

This clonotype was seen only a few times. The gene calls are TRBV28 and TRBJ1-6; perhaps TRBD1 as D (5 bases). CDR1 and CDR2 (germline): MDHEN, SYDVKM. The CDR3 is made up of 16 amino acids. Trimming cost V 7 bases and J 0 bases, with 13 bases left between them. The CDR3 spells CASMIRRGSYNSPLHF. The CDR3 DNA reads as TGTGCCAGCATGATCCGAAGGGGCTCCTATAATTCACCCCTCCACTTT.

In its sample, this clonotype was seen many times. V and J are TRBV28 and TRBJ2-1; TRBD2 might be the D (6 bases). The CDR3 runs to 15 residues. Germline CDR1 and CDR2: MDHEN and SYDVKM. The V end lost 2 bases, the J end lost 2 bases, and 10 bases lay between the germline ends. CDR3 nucleotide sequence: TGTGCCAGCAGTTTAGCCCGACTAGCCTACAATGAGCAGTTCTTC. Translating it yields CASSLARLAYNEQFF. Using reference TRBV28 and TRBJ2-1 for the parts outside the CDR3, the full variable domain is DVKVTQSSRYLVKRTGEKVFLECVQDMDHENMFWYRQDPGLGLRLIYFSYDVKMKEKGDIPEGYSVSREKKERFSLILESASTNQTSMYLCASSLARLAYNEQFFGPGTRLTVL.